Here is one TCR beta chain with its context. In Cohort 3, a recovered donor had either two negative PCRs, clearance, or symptom resolution. Original handling: Nucleated cell number was recorded as an estimate derived from reference gene primer amplification. Using immunoSEQ multiplex PCR, the repertoire was profiled, and TCRdb retains in-frame clones only, with some absent. V, J and clone size reflect that table, while D and trimming were determined from the DNA. This sample carries a few hundred thousand clones, roughly 87% of them seen once, and the ten largest clones take about 9.8%. This entry belongs to a study of blood T cell repertoires in COVID-19. In the study overall: Samples representing acute and convalescent COVID-19 were sourced from the United States, Italy and Spain. PBMCs, B-cell-depleted T cells, or T cells were the source of the cDNA or gDNA that made up the material.

Material for sequencing was PBMCs or T cells enriched from blood (not recorded which). This TCR derives from a woman aged 18-29 years who had recovered from COVID-19.

CDR3 protein: CASSIKGQGNGNNEQFF. CDR3 DNA: TGTGCCAGCAGCATAAAGGGACAGGGGAACGGTAACAATGAGCAGTTCTTC. V and J are TRBV11-2 and TRBJ2-1; 10 nucleotides match TRBD1. Losses at the gene ends were 5 bases for V and 5 bases for J; bases not matched to a gene: 12. The CDR3 spans 17 residues. The germline CDR1 and CDR2 sequences are SGHAT and FQNNGV. The whole variable domain, remainder taken from reference TRBV11-2 and TRBJ2-1, is EAGVAQSPRYKIIEKRQSVAFWCNPISGHATLYWYQQILGQGPKLLIQFQNNGVVDDSQLPKDRFSAERLKGVDSTLKIQPAKLEDSAVYLCASSIKGQGNGNNEQFFGPGTRLTVL.